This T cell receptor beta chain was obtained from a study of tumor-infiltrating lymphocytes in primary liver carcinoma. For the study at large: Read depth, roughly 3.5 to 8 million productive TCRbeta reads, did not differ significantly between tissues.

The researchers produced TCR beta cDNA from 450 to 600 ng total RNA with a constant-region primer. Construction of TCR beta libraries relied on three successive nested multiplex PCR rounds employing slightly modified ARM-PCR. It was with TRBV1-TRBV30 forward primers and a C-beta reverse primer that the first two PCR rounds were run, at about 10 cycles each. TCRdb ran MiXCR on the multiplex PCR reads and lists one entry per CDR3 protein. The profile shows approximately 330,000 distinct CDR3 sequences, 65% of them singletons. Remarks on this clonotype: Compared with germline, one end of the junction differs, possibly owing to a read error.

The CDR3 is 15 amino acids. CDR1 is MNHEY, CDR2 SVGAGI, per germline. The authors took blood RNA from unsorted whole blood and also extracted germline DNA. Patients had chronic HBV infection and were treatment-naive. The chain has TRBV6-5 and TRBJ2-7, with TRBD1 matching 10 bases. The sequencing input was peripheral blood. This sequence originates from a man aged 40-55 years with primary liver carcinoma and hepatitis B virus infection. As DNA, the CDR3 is TGTGTCAGCAGTCCTACCGGGACAGGGGCCTACGAGCAGTACTTC. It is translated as CVSSPTGTGAYEQYF.